The next 2 T cell receptor beta chains were all read from a single sample in a study of T cell repertoires in cytomegalovirus infection. TCRdb independently ran MiXCR on the reads; one entry per CDR3 protein. The table includes 650,000 to 900,000 distinct CDR3 sequences, 29% detected once. These TCRs are of unknown antigen specificity. The sample was cultured CD8+ T cells from PBMCs, taken from culture after CMV antigen stimulation. Source of these receptors: a human donor in good health (CMV status not recorded). Some clones in this sample may be carry-over from other donors' samples.

Only a few counts were recorded for this clonotype. The chain carries TRBV7-9 and TRBJ2-7, with a possible D match to TRBD1 (5 bases). The CDR3 contains 13 residues. V was cut by 5 bases and J by 2 bases, with 10 bases left in between. The V gene's germline CDR1 is SEHNR and CDR2 FQNEAQ (reference sequence). The CDR3 is CASSPRATYEQYF. CDR3 nucleotides: TGTGCCAGCAGCCCCAGGGCTACCTACGAGCAGTACTTC.

This clonotype showed up many times. Here the CDR3 reads CASSLGRAEQYF. The DNA of the CDR3 is TGTGCCAGCAGCTTAGGGCGGGCCGAGCAGTACTTC. The chain combines TRBV5-6 with TRBJ2-7, with a possible D match to TRBD2 (5 bases). CDR1 is SGHDT and CDR2 is YYEEEE in the germline V gene. V shed 2 bases and J shed 6 bases, with 9 bases lying between them. This CDR3 has 12 residues.